This is a list of T cell receptor beta chains from one sample in a study of T-cell reconstitution after alpha-beta-depleted transplantation in children. TCRdb re-analysed the PCR reads in MiXCR, keeping a single row per CDR3 protein. Found here are around 400,000 distinct CDR3 sequences, around 21% of them singletons; the top ten hold over 3.5%. Sequenced here: PBMCs from the stem cell graft donor, sampled from the stem cell graft. The source of these receptors is a human donor who donated a stem cell graft to a child with acute myeloid leukemia. The CDR3 runs from the conserved cysteine through the conserved F or W. The order of the fields is D gene, clone size, J gene, V gene, CDR3 protein, CDR3 DNA. D genes are given only for firm matches. Size is stated for part of the rows, as once, few or many counts, or as a class when the clone is expanded.

d_call: -
clone_size: many
j_call: TRBJ2-7
v_call: TRBV13
cdr3_aa: CASSLARGSYEQYF
cdr3_nt: TGTGCCAGCAGCTTAGCCCGGGGCTCCTACGAGCAGTACTTC

d_call: TRBD2
clone_size: many
j_call: TRBJ2-1
v_call: TRBV20-1
cdr3_aa: CSARIPSGVYNEQFF
cdr3_nt: TGCAGTGCTAGGATCCCTAGCGGGGTTTACAATGAGCAGTTCTTC

d_call: -
clone_size: -
j_call: TRBJ2-7
v_call: TRBV12-3/TRBV12-4
cdr3_aa: CASSYRGMLSHEQYF
cdr3_nt: TGTGCCAGCAGTTACCGGGGTATGCTCTCCCACGAGCAGTACTTC

d_call: TRBD1
clone_size: -
j_call: TRBJ2-7
v_call: TRBV4-2
cdr3_aa: CASSPPGQAYEQYF
cdr3_nt: TGTGCCAGCAGCCCTCCCGGACAGGCCTACGAGCAGTACTTC

d_call: -
clone_size: few
j_call: TRBJ2-7
v_call: TRBV28
cdr3_aa: CASSATVSPYEQYF
cdr3_nt: TGTGCCAGCAGTGCGACAGTCTCCCCCTACGAGCAGTACTTC

d_call: -
clone_size: many
j_call: TRBJ2-1
v_call: TRBV5-1
cdr3_aa: CASSSRDWKSPNEQFF
cdr3_nt: TGCGCCAGCAGCTCCCGAGATTGGAAGTCCCCCAATGAGCAGTTCTTC

d_call: -
clone_size: many
j_call: TRBJ2-1
v_call: TRBV25-1
cdr3_aa: CASSGGGNEQFF
cdr3_nt: TGTGCCAGCAGTGGGGGCGGGAATGAGCAGTTCTTC

d_call: TRBD2
clone_size: -
j_call: TRBJ2-7
v_call: TRBV6-2/TRBV6-3
cdr3_aa: CASSSSGLVSEQYF
cdr3_nt: TGTGCCAGCAGTTCTAGCGGGCTTGTATCCGAGCAGTACTTC

d_call: TRBD1
clone_size: few
j_call: TRBJ1-2
v_call: TRBV13
cdr3_aa: CASSLDRDRDANYGYTF
cdr3_nt: TGTGCCAGCAGCTTAGATCGGGACAGGGACGCTAACTATGGCTACACCTTC

d_call: TRBD1
clone_size: -
j_call: TRBJ2-1
v_call: TRBV12-3/TRBV12-4
cdr3_aa: CASRDRGWVNEQFF
cdr3_nt: TGTGCCAGCAGGGACAGGGGTTGGGTCAATGAGCAGTTCTTC

d_call: -
clone_size: -
j_call: TRBJ1-5
v_call: TRBV2
cdr3_aa: CTCSLGDQPQHF
cdr3_nt: TGTACCTGCAGTTTGGGGGATCAGCCCCAGCATTTT

d_call: TRBD2
clone_size: -
j_call: TRBJ2-1
v_call: TRBV4-3
cdr3_aa: CASSQDWASGSLNEQFF
cdr3_nt: TGCGCCAGCAGCCAAGATTGGGCTAGCGGGAGTTTGAATGAGCAGTTCTTC

d_call: TRBD2
clone_size: few
j_call: TRBJ2-5
v_call: TRBV7-2
cdr3_aa: CASSSGLAGTISETQYF
cdr3_nt: TGTGCCAGCAGCTCAGGACTAGCGGGAACGATCTCAGAGACCCAGTACTTC

d_call: -
clone_size: few
j_call: TRBJ2-1
v_call: TRBV6-5
cdr3_aa: CASSYSTTDSYNEQFF
cdr3_nt: TGTGCCAGCAGTTACTCGACTACGGACTCCTACAATGAGCAGTTCTTC

d_call: TRBD1
clone_size: -
j_call: TRBJ2-7
v_call: TRBV25-1
cdr3_aa: CATTGTGSYEQYF
cdr3_nt: TGTGCCACCACCGGGACAGGGTCCTACGAGCAGTACTTC

d_call: -
clone_size: few
j_call: TRBJ1-5
v_call: TRBV12-3/TRBV12-4
cdr3_aa: CASSLDSHNQPQHF
cdr3_nt: TGTGCCAGCAGTTTAGACAGTCACAATCAGCCCCAGCATTTT

d_call: -
clone_size: few
j_call: TRBJ2-3
v_call: TRBV9
cdr3_aa: CASSKGSGLSTDTQYF
cdr3_nt: TGTGCCAGCAGCAAGGGATCGGGGTTAAGCACAGATACGCAGTATTTT

d_call: TRBD2
clone_size: -
j_call: TRBJ2-2
v_call: TRBV20-1
cdr3_aa: CSARLAGGRATGELFF
cdr3_nt: TGCAGTGCTAGGTTGGCCGGCGGGAGGGCCACCGGGGAGCTGTTTTTT

d_call: TRBD2
clone_size: -
j_call: TRBJ2-1
v_call: TRBV27
cdr3_aa: CASIRRTSRGNEQFF
cdr3_nt: TGTGCCAGCATTAGGAGGACTAGTAGGGGAAATGAGCAGTTCTTC

d_call: -
clone_size: few
j_call: TRBJ2-7
v_call: TRBV9
cdr3_aa: CASSPLEGTYEQYF
cdr3_nt: TGTGCCAGCAGCCCCCTGGAAGGAACCTACGAGCAGTACTTC

d_call: -
clone_size: -
j_call: TRBJ2-5
v_call: TRBV28
cdr3_aa: CASTPDITRETQYF
cdr3_nt: TGTGCCAGCACCCCGGACATTACTCGGGAGACCCAGTACTTC

d_call: -
clone_size: -
j_call: TRBJ2-3
v_call: TRBV11-2
cdr3_aa: CASSLDSQPITDTQYF
cdr3_nt: TGTGCCAGCAGCTTAGATTCCCAGCCAATCACAGATACGCAGTATTTT

d_call: -
clone_size: -
j_call: TRBJ2-1
v_call: TRBV28
cdr3_aa: CASSVIVARDEQFF
cdr3_nt: TGTGCCAGCAGCGTGATAGTGGCTCGGGATGAGCAGTTCTTC

d_call: -
clone_size: many
j_call: TRBJ2-1
v_call: TRBV20-1
cdr3_aa: CSARPTDYYNEQFF
cdr3_nt: TGCAGTGCTAGACCGACGGACTACTACAATGAGCAGTTCTTC

d_call: -
clone_size: -
j_call: TRBJ2-1
v_call: TRBV28
cdr3_aa: CASRLGGHNEQFF
cdr3_nt: TGTGCCAGCAGACTAGGGGGACACAATGAGCAGTTCTTC

d_call: -
clone_size: few
j_call: TRBJ2-5
v_call: TRBV12-3/TRBV12-4
cdr3_aa: CASTTARQETQYF
cdr3_nt: TGTGCCAGCACAACAGCGAGGCAAGAGACCCAGTACTTC

d_call: -
clone_size: -
j_call: TRBJ2-3
v_call: TRBV6-5
cdr3_aa: CASSYSGPQRDTQYF
cdr3_nt: TGTGCCAGCAGTTACTCCGGACCCCAGAGAGATACGCAGTATTTT

d_call: -
clone_size: many
j_call: TRBJ2-7
v_call: TRBV20-1
cdr3_aa: CSARGPDQTAPEQYF
cdr3_nt: TGCAGTGCTAGAGGACCGGACCAAACCGCCCCCGAGCAGTACTTC

d_call: -
clone_size: many
j_call: TRBJ2-5
v_call: TRBV29-1
cdr3_aa: CSVAGQETQYF
cdr3_nt: TGCAGCGTTGCGGGACAAGAGACCCAGTACTTC

d_call: TRBD1
clone_size: many
j_call: TRBJ1-5
v_call: TRBV29-1
cdr3_aa: CSAGQGGGEPQHF
cdr3_nt: TGCAGCGCCGGACAGGGCGGAGGGGAGCCCCAGCATTTT

d_call: -
clone_size: -
j_call: TRBJ2-7
v_call: TRBV20-1
cdr3_aa: CSARVPGFGPYEQYF
cdr3_nt: TGCAGTGCTAGAGTTCCGGGTTTTGGACCCTACGAGCAGTACTTC

d_call: TRBD2
clone_size: few
j_call: TRBJ2-1
v_call: TRBV11-3
cdr3_aa: CASSLDRPSGHNEQFF
cdr3_nt: TGTGCCAGCAGCTTAGATCGTCCTAGCGGTCACAATGAGCAGTTCTTC

d_call: -
clone_size: -
j_call: TRBJ1-5
v_call: TRBV12-3/TRBV12-4
cdr3_aa: CASSLGQMGPNQPQHF
cdr3_nt: TGTGCCAGCAGTTTAGGGCAGATGGGTCCCAATCAGCCCCAGCATTTT

d_call: TRBD2
clone_size: few
j_call: TRBJ2-5
v_call: TRBV5-1
cdr3_aa: CASSLDPSGETQYF
cdr3_nt: TGCGCCAGCAGCTTGGACCCTAGCGGGGAGACCCAGTACTTC

d_call: -
clone_size: many
j_call: TRBJ2-1
v_call: TRBV20-1
cdr3_aa: CSARELGLDNEQFF
cdr3_nt: TGCAGTGCTAGAGAACTAGGTCTGGACAATGAGCAGTTCTTC

d_call: -
clone_size: few
j_call: TRBJ2-1
v_call: TRBV7-3
cdr3_aa: CASSLMGTAQFF
cdr3_nt: TGTGCCAGCAGCTTAATGGGAACAGCCCAGTTCTTC

d_call: TRBD2
clone_size: few
j_call: TRBJ2-1
v_call: TRBV12-3/TRBV12-4
cdr3_aa: CASSLVALADSYNEQFF
cdr3_nt: TGTGCCAGCAGTTTAGTAGCGCTAGCGGATTCCTACAATGAGCAGTTCTTC

d_call: -
clone_size: -
j_call: TRBJ1-2
v_call: TRBV28
cdr3_aa: CASSPGQRGYTF
cdr3_nt: TGTGCCAGCAGTCCCGGACAGAGGGGCTACACCTTC

d_call: TRBD2
clone_size: -
j_call: TRBJ2-5
v_call: TRBV20-1
cdr3_aa: CSARLGLAGGQETQYF
cdr3_nt: TGCAGTGCTAGGTTGGGTTTAGCGGGAGGGCAAGAGACCCAGTACTTC

d_call: -
clone_size: many
j_call: TRBJ2-5
v_call: TRBV29-1
cdr3_aa: CSVELQQETQYF
cdr3_nt: TGCAGCGTTGAGCTACAGCAAGAGACCCAGTACTTC

d_call: -
clone_size: few
j_call: TRBJ2-7
v_call: TRBV11-2
cdr3_aa: CASSSGGHGEQYF
cdr3_nt: TGTGCCAGCAGTTCCGGGGGCCACGGAGAGCAGTACTTC

d_call: TRBD1
clone_size: many
j_call: TRBJ2-7
v_call: TRBV5-1
cdr3_aa: CASSLTGQAYEQYF
cdr3_nt: TGCGCCAGCAGCTTAACGGGACAGGCCTACGAGCAGTACTTC

d_call: -
clone_size: -
j_call: TRBJ2-5
v_call: TRBV4-2
cdr3_aa: CASSQESRQETQYF
cdr3_nt: TGTGCCAGCAGCCAAGAAAGCCGACAAGAGACCCAGTACTTC

d_call: -
clone_size: few
j_call: TRBJ2-1
v_call: TRBV25-1
cdr3_aa: CASSNGGTHNEQFF
cdr3_nt: TGTGCCAGCAGCAACGGCGGGACCCACAATGAGCAGTTCTTC

d_call: -
clone_size: -
j_call: TRBJ2-7
v_call: TRBV7-9
cdr3_aa: CASTLSNGAYEQYF
cdr3_nt: TGTGCCAGCACTCTTTCTAACGGAGCCTACGAGCAGTACTTC

d_call: -
clone_size: few
j_call: TRBJ2-5
v_call: TRBV12-3/TRBV12-4
cdr3_aa: CASSLRGYQETQYF
cdr3_nt: TGTGCCAGCAGTTTACGAGGGTACCAAGAGACCCAGTACTTC

d_call: TRBD2
clone_size: many
j_call: TRBJ2-5
v_call: TRBV11-2
cdr3_aa: CASSFTGTSEQETQYF
cdr3_nt: TGTGCCAGCAGCTTCACCGGGACTAGCGAGCAAGAGACCCAGTACTTC

d_call: -
clone_size: many
j_call: TRBJ2-6
v_call: TRBV7-9
cdr3_aa: CASSRTETNVLTF
cdr3_nt: TGTGCCAGCAGCAGGACAGAGACCAACGTCCTGACTTTC

d_call: -
clone_size: few
j_call: TRBJ1-3
v_call: TRBV15
cdr3_aa: CATSRVNRDPGNTIYF
cdr3_nt: TGTGCCACCAGCAGAGTCAACAGGGACCCGGGAAACACCATATATTTT

d_call: -
clone_size: few
j_call: TRBJ2-2
v_call: TRBV20-1
cdr3_aa: CSARDGQTHTGELFF
cdr3_nt: TGCAGTGCTAGAGATGGGCAAACTCATACCGGGGAGCTGTTTTTT

d_call: TRBD2
clone_size: -
j_call: TRBJ2-7
v_call: TRBV15
cdr3_aa: CATSTSGSHEQYF
cdr3_nt: TGTGCCACCAGTACTAGCGGGAGCCACGAGCAGTACTTC